This TCR beta chain was identified during a study of tumor-infiltrating lymphocytes in primary liver carcinoma. Unsorted bulk tissue (roughly 19-31 mg) underwent RNA and DNA co-extraction. Production of TCR beta cDNA used 500 ng total RNA together with a constant-region primer. Generation of the TCR beta libraries relied on three nested multiplex PCR rounds using slightly modified ARM-PCR. Each of the first two PCR rounds ran roughly 9 cycles with TRBV1-TRBV30 forward and C-beta reverse primers. TCRdb passed the multiplex PCR reads through MiXCR, listing each CDR3 protein once. The sample contains 50,000 or so distinct CDR3 sequences, around 77% of which appear only once. The CDR3 consists of 14 residues. Germline CDR1 reads SGHAT; CDR2 reads FQNNGV. Trimming removed 1 base from V and 2 bases from J, with 9 bases in between.

Material: liver tumor tissue from sampling region 5. The sample's subset: tumor region T5, tumor centre. V gene TRBV11-2 combines with J gene TRBJ2-7, with D unresolved. The sequence was collected from a man aged 35 to 55 with primary liver carcinoma and hepatitis B virus infection. CDR3 amino acids: CASSLGRQAYEQYF. The DNA of the CDR3 is TGTGCCAGCAGCTTAGGTCGACAAGCCTACGAGCAGTACTTC.